This entry lists 16 T cell receptor beta chains sequenced from one sample in a study of T cells in Graves' hyperthyroidism and ophthalmopathy. Researchers took RNA transcripts and amplified the TCR beta CDR3 regions from them. Carried out on the TCR CDR3, a first-round RT-PCR used the HTBI primer set. TCRdb ran MiXCR on the multiplex PCR reads and lists one entry per CDR3 protein. The sample contains roughly 400,000 distinct CDR3 sequences, about 15% of which appear only once. The sequenced material came from blood. Receptors originate from a woman younger than 30 with Graves' hyperthyroidism that later progressed to Graves' ophthalmopathy.

The sample holds a few counts of this clonotype. This rearrangement joins TRBV9 to TRBJ2-7; 9 bases align to TRBD1. CDR1 is SGDLS and CDR2 is YYNGEE in the germline V gene. This CDR3 region has 14 residues. V shed 4 bases, J shed 3 bases, and the junction held 5 bases outside the gene matches. In DNA, the CDR3 is TGTGCCAGCAGCACGACGGGACAGGGCTACGAGCAGTACTTC. Its protein product is CASSTTGQGYEQYF. Full variable domain (outside the CDR3, taken from reference TRBV9 and TRBJ2-7): DSGVTQTPKHLITATGQRVTLRCSPRSGDLSVYWYQQSLDQGLQFLIQYYNGEERAKGNILERFSAQQFPDLHSELNLSSLELGDSALYFCASSTTGQGYEQYFGPGTRLTVT.

Many counts were recorded for this clonotype. The rearrangement links TRBV18 to TRBJ1-1; no clear D. Germline CDR1 reads KGHSH; CDR2 reads LQKENI. Trimming left V 3 bases short and J 4 bases short, with 9 bases between. The CDR3 runs 13 residues. CDR3 sequence reads: CASSPGRLTEAFF. CDR3 nucleotides: TGTGCCAGCTCACCGGGGAGGCTCACTGAAGCTTTCTTT.

The rearrangement links TRBV4-3 to TRBJ2-7; 10 positions agree with TRBD1. J lost 2 bases, V lost 3 bases, and 7 bases had no gene match. This CDR3 has 16 residues. Germline CDR1 LGHNA, CDR2 YSLEER. CDR3 DNA sequence: TGCGCCAGCAGCCAGGTTACCGGGACAGGGGCCTACGAGCAGTACTTC. Its protein product is CASSQVTGTGAYEQYF.

V and J are TRBV28 and TRBJ2-7; TRBD2 aligns across 10 bases. Unmatched junction bases numbered 15, after V lost 10 bases and J lost 3 bases. Germline V gives CDR1 MDHEN, CDR2 SYDVKM. The CDR3 has 16 residues. CDR3 protein: CATEEPSGRVDYEQYF. For the CDR3, the DNA is TGTGCCACCGAGGAACCCAGCGGGAGGGTTGACTACGAGCAGTACTTC.

This chain uses TRBV5-1 with TRBJ2-2; the match to TRBD2 covers 11 bases. From germline, CDR1 is SGHRS and CDR2 YFSETQ. Trimming removed 4 bases from V and 5 bases from J; junction bases left unmatched: 4. The CDR3 extends over 15 amino acids. The chain's CDR3 is CASSQLAGGTGELFF. The CDR3, as DNA: TGCGCCAGCAGCCAGCTAGCGGGAGGTACCGGGGAGCTGTTTTTT.

This clonotype was observed at least ten times. DNA for the CDR3: TGCGCCAGCAGCTTGGGGCAGGACTCCTATGGCTACACCTTC. This gives the protein CASSLGQDSYGYTF. This rearrangement joins TRBV5-1 to TRBJ1-2; D ambiguous. In germline, CDR1 is SGHRS, CDR2 YFSETQ. The V end lost 0 bases, the J end lost 4 bases, and 10 bases lay between the germline ends. This CDR3 has 14 residues.

To note about this clonotype: As the CDR3 is not closed by the conserved phenylalanine or tryptophan, this likely results from a read error. The chain has TRBV6-1 and TRBJ1-3, with D possibly TRBD1 on 5 matching bases. The CDR3 spans 15 residues. V was trimmed by 6 bases and J by 0 bases, leaving 12 bases between them. CDR1 and CDR2 from the germline V gene are MNHNS and SASEGT. The chain's CDR3 is CASSPTGLSGNTIYS. The CDR3 DNA is TGTGCCAGCAGCCCAACAGGACTCTCTGGAAACACCATATATTCT.

The table lists this clonotype with many counts. The chain is built from TRBV6-1 and TRBJ2-5; D gene unclear. This CDR3 is 16 amino acids long. V was shortened by 5 bases and J by 2 bases, with 18 bases between the two germline ends. Germline-derived CDR1 and CDR2 are MNHNS and SASEGT. The CDR3 nucleotides read TGTGCCAGCAGTCCGTTACGTGGCAATTTACAAGAGACCCAGTACTTC. Protein product: CASSPLRGNLQETQYF.

This clonotype was seen many times. The rearrangement uses TRBV28 and TRBJ2-3, with 7 bases identical to TRBD2. Germline CDR1 MDHEN, CDR2 SYDVKM. The J segment lost 1 base and the V segment lost 7 bases, leaving 14 bases of the junction unmatched. The CDR3 is 17 amino acids. The CDR3 protein is CASNFRGGPLGTDTQYF. The CDR3 DNA sequence: TGTGCCAGCAATTTCCGGGGAGGGCCCCTTGGCACAGATACGCAGTATTTT.

The rearrangement links TRBV30 to TRBJ2-5; 7 nucleotides line up with TRBD1. CDR3 length equals 15 residues. Germline-derived CDR1 and CDR2 are GTSNPN and SVGIG (reference sequence). The J segment lost 3 bases and the V segment lost 2 bases, leaving 9 bases of the junction unmatched. The DNA of the CDR3 is TGTGCCTGGAGTCCTGGGGACAGAGAAGAAGAGACCCAGTACTTC. Encoded protein: CAWSPGDREEETQYF.

This clonotype was seen only a few times. This chain uses TRBV20-1 with TRBJ2-3; 11 bases map to TRBD2. The CDR3 is 15 amino acids. Trimming cost V 8 bases and J 5 bases; bases outside gene matches: 12. Germline V gene lookup returns CDR1 DFQATT and CDR2 SNEGSKA (reference sequence). CDR3 in amino acids: CSSGALAGVIDTQYF. The CDR3 coding sequence is TGCAGTTCGGGGGCACTAGCGGGAGTAATAGATACGCAGTATTTT.

V and J are TRBV5-5 and TRBJ2-3, with TRBD1 matching 7 bases. The germline V gene encodes CDR1 SGHKS and CDR2 YYEKEE (reference sequence). V lost 3 bases, J lost 0 bases, and 13 bases stayed unmatched. This CDR3 spans 18 amino acids. Here the CDR3 reads CASSWTGQGLSSTDTQYF. The CDR3 DNA is TGTGCCAGCAGCTGGACAGGCCAGGGTCTATCTAGCACAGATACGCAGTATTTT. Based on the CDR3 plus reference TRBV5-5 and TRBJ2-3, the full variable domain is DAGVTQSPTHLIKTRGQQVTLRCSPISGHKSVSWYQQVLGQGPQFIFQYYEKEERGRGNFPDRFSARQFPNYSSELNVNALLLGDSALYLCASSWTGQGLSSTDTQYFGPGTRLTVL.

This clonotype was seen ten or more times. The chain combines TRBV20-1 with TRBJ2-1; D may be TRBD2 (5 bases). V was pared by 3 bases and J by 4 bases, with 13 bases between. This CDR3 comprises 14 residues. Germline CDR1 DFQATT, CDR2 SNEGSKA (reference sequence). The CDR3 loop reads CSASSAGRYNEQFF. In DNA, the CDR3 is TGCAGTGCTAGTTCGGCGGGTAGATACAATGAGCAGTTCTTC.

This clonotype was seen ten or more times. This chain joins TRBV11-2 and TRBJ2-1; possibly TRBD2 for D (5 bases). Germline CDR1 and CDR2: SGHAT and FQNNGV. The CDR3 runs to 18 residues. The V end was cut by 7 bases, the J end by 0 bases, with 22 bases between. The CDR3 DNA reads as TGTGCCAGCACCAAACAGAGTAGCGAGCCTAGCTCCTACAATGAGCAGTTCTTC. Encoded protein: CASTKQSSEPSSYNEQFF.

This clonotype was observed many times. The chain joins TRBV12-3 or TRBV12-4 to TRBJ2-3; D is uncertain. V shed 0 bases and J shed 2 bases, with 9 bases lying between them. This CDR3 is 15 amino acids long. CDR3 amino acids: CASSLATHNTDTQYF. CDR3 bases: TGTGCCAGCAGTTTAGCGACCCACAACACAGATACGCAGTATTTT.

This clonotype was counted ten times or more. J is TRBJ2-2 and V is TRBV10-3; 10 bases are a match to TRBD1. Germline V gene data show CDR1 as ENHRY and CDR2 as SYGVKD. CDR3 length: 15 residues. V lost 5 bases and J lost 4; bases outside the gene matches: 4. CDR3 DNA: TGTGCCATCAGTCCCGGGACAGGGGTCACCGGGGAGCTGTTTTTT. Encoded protein: CAISPGTGVTGELFF.